Listed below are T cell receptor beta chains from one sample, sequenced in a study of blood T cell repertoires in COVID-19. Produced via immunoSEQ multiplex PCR; TCRdb's table is partial and in-frame only. This table has 200,000 to 250,000 clones, 86% appearing once. The sequenced material came from PBMCs or T cells enriched from blood (not recorded which). The receptors shown here come from a woman between 45 and 60 years old in a cohort exposed to, infected with or recovered from COVID-19 (not recorded which). CDR3s include the opening cysteine and the closing phenylalanine or tryptophan. D genes are given only for firm matches. Clone size is stated in some rows and not others, as once, few, many or a class when expanded.

abundance	v_gene	j_gene	len	d_gene	CDR3nt	CDR3aa
-	TRBV7-8	TRBJ2-5	14	-	TGTGCCAGCAGCTTCGGGTACCGCGATGAGACCCAGTACTTC	CASSFGYRDETQYF
-	TRBV7-9	TRBJ1-2	14	-	TGTGCCAGCAGCGGGGGGGTAGAGAACTATGGCTACACCTTC	CASSGGVENYGYTF
-	TRBV5-4	TRBJ1-2	15	-	TGTGCCAGCAGCCCGATTCGTGGAGGTAACTATGGCTACACCTTC	CASSPIRGGNYGYTF
-	TRBV7-2	TRBJ1-2	14	-	TGTGCCAGCAGCTTAGGAGGGTCAAACTATGGCTACACCTTC	CASSLGGSNYGYTF
-	TRBV12-3/TRBV12-4	TRBJ1-5	12	-	TGTGCCAGCAGCACCACAGACCAGCCCCAGCATTTT	CASSTTDQPQHF
-	TRBV23-1	TRBJ1-2	14	-	TGCGCCAGCAGTCCAGTATACAGACGTTATGGCTACACCTTC	CASSPVYRRYGYTF
-	TRBV30	TRBJ1-3	15	TRBD1	TGTGCCTGTTCAGTGGAGGGGGCACCTGGAAACACCATATATTTT	CACSVEGAPGNTIYF
-	TRBV7-2	TRBJ1-1	16	TRBD1	TGTGCCAGCAGCCGCCAACCACAGGGGTGGAACACTGAAGCTTTCTTT	CASSRQPQGWNTEAFF
few	TRBV10-3	TRBJ1-2	10	-	TGTGCCACCGGTGCCTATGGCTACACCTTC	CATGAYGYTF
-	TRBV9	TRBJ1-3	15	-	TGTGCCAGCAGCGTAACACAGGGCTCTGGAAACACCATATATTTT	CASSVTQGSGNTIYF
few	TRBV7-3	TRBJ2-1	14	TRBD1	TGTGCCAGCAGCTCGGACAGGTGGAACAATGAGCAGTTCTTC	CASSSDRWNNEQFF
-	TRBV4-1	TRBJ1-6	17	-	TGCGCCAGCAGCCAAGATGCCGCTAGCTCCTATAATTCACCCCTCCACTTT	CASSQDAASSYNSPLHF
-	TRBV5-1	TRBJ2-1	15	-	TGCGCCAGCAGCTTGCGGGATGCGGGCATCAATGAGCAGTTCTTC	CASSLRDAGINEQFF
-	TRBV19	TRBJ1-6	14	TRBD1	TGTGCCAGTACCCCAACGACCGCAGGGGGGACCCTCCACTTT	CASTPTTAGGTLHF
-	TRBV28	TRBJ2-2	14	TRBD2	TGTGCCAGCAGTAGCGGGAGCCACACCGGGGAGCTGTTTTTT	CASSSGSHTGELFF
-	TRBV3-1/TRBV3-2	TRBJ2-3	16	-	TGTGCCAGCAGCCAAACCGTGCGGCAGAACACAGATACGCAGTATTTT	CASSQTVRQNTDTQYF
-	TRBV2	TRBJ2-7	14	TRBD2	TGTGCCAGCAGTGAATACGGGGGGGCGGCCGAGCAGTACTTC	CASSEYGGAAEQYF
few	TRBV5-6	TRBJ1-2	16	TRBD1	TGTGCCAGCAGCTTGGAATTTGGACAGGGGACCTATGGCTACACCTTC	CASSLEFGQGTYGYTF
-	TRBV30	TRBJ1-5	14	-	TGTGCCTGGAGGGCCCCGGGAAGCCGTCAGCCCCAGCATTTT	CAWRAPGSRQPQHF
-	TRBV7-2	TRBJ1-2	16	TRBD1	TGTGCCAGCAGCGCGGGACAGGTTACGTCAGGGCATGGCTACACCTTC	CASSAGQVTSGHGYTF
-	TRBV9	TRBJ2-7	14	-	TGTGCCAGCAGTGAGGGTTCCCTCTCCTACGAGCAGTACTTC	CASSEGSLSYEQYF
-	TRBV5-1	TRBJ1-2	13	TRBD1	TGCGCCAGCAGCTTGACAGGGGCCAGTGGCTACACCTTC	CASSLTGASGYTF
-	TRBV7-2	TRBJ1-2	14	-	TGTGCCAGCAGTTATATTCCAGGGGCCTATGGCTACACCTTC	CASSYIPGAYGYTF
-	TRBV5-4	TRBJ2-5	15	-	TGTGCCAGCAGCTTGGTCGACTCCGACCAAGAGACCCAGTACTTC	CASSLVDSDQETQYF
-	TRBV7-9	TRBJ2-7	15	-	TGTGCCAGCAGCCTAGAGATAGGGGCGATCGGCGAGCAGTACTTC	CASSLEIGAIGEQYF
-	TRBV11-2	TRBJ1-1	15	-	TGTGCCAGCAGCTTAGAAAATTTCGGGGGGACAGAAGCTTTCTTT	CASSLENFGGTEAFF
-	TRBV12-3/TRBV12-4	TRBJ1-6	13	-	TGTGCCAGCAGTTTCCAGGGAAATTCACCCCTCCACTTT	CASSFQGNSPLHF
-	TRBV7-2	TRBJ1-5	15	TRBD1	TGTGCCAGCAGAGCTCCCGGGACAGGGGATCAGCCCCAGCATTTT	CASRAPGTGDQPQHF
-	TRBV6-2/TRBV6-3	TRBJ1-5	15	-	TGTGCCAGCAGTTACTCGTACACTAGCAATCAGCCCCAGCATTTT	CASSYSYTSNQPQHF
-	TRBV4-3	TRBJ1-3	14	-	TGCGCCAGCAGCCTCGCGGGCTCTGGAAACACCATATATTTT	CASSLAGSGNTIYF
once	TRBV28	TRBJ1-3	16	TRBD1	TGTGCCAGCAGTTTATTGGGGACAGGGACTGGAAACACCATATATTTT	CASSLLGTGTGNTIYF
-	TRBV19	TRBJ2-3	15	TRBD2	TGTGCCAGTAGGGGACCGGGACTAGCTCGAGATACGCAGTATTTT	CASRGPGLARDTQYF
once	TRBV30	TRBJ1-5	13	TRBD1	TGTGCCTGGGCCACAGGGGGCAATCAGCCCCAGCATTTT	CAWATGGNQPQHF
-	TRBV7-2	TRBJ1-5	14	-	TGTGCCAGCAGCTTCGCCCAGAACAATCAGCCCCAGCATTTT	CASSFAQNNQPQHF
-	TRBV5-6	TRBJ2-7	15	TRBD2	TGTGCCAGCAGCTTGGGACTAGCGGGGGACTACGAGCAGTACTTC	CASSLGLAGDYEQYF
-	TRBV7-9	TRBJ2-5	14	TRBD1	TGTGCCAGCAGCCAGGGACAGGCGGGGGAGACCCAGTACTTC	CASSQGQAGETQYF
-	TRBV10-3	TRBJ1-1	13	-	TGTGCCATCAGTGACAGGGTGAACACTGAAGCTTTCTTT	CAISDRVNTEAFF
-	TRBV4-2	TRBJ2-5	15	TRBD2	TGTGCCAGCAGCCAAGCTCCTAGCGGACAAGAGACCCAGTACTTC	CASSQAPSGQETQYF